These T cell receptor beta chains were read from a single sample in a study of CD8 T cells in Susac syndrome. TCRdb reanalysed the immunoSEQ multiplex PCR reads using MiXCR and keeps one entry per CDR3 protein. The repertoire holds about 120,000 distinct CDR3 sequences, with about 93% as singletons. The sequenced sample consisted of CD4+ T cells from PBMCs. Receptors were obtained from a human donor in good health. Both conserved end residues are part of each CDR3. A D gene is named only where the DNA matches it firmly. Rows may omit the clone size; those that give it use once, few, many or a size class.

cdr3_length j_call clone_size d_call v_call cdr3_nt cdr3_aa
19 TRBJ2-1 once NA TRBV21-1 TGTGCCAGCAGCAAGGAACCCCCGGGACTAGCGGGGGGGCCAGGTGAGCAGTTCTTC CASSKEPPGLAGGPGEQFF
15 TRBJ2-2 NA TRBD1 TRBV6-4 TGTGCCAGCAGTGTGCAGGGGGCTACAACCGGGGAGCTGTTTTTT CASSVQGATTGELFF
12 TRBJ2-7 NA NA TRBV7-9 TGTGCCAGCAGCTCACAGGGCTACGAGCAGTACTTC CASSSQGYEQYF
13 TRBJ2-1 NA TRBD2 TRBV29-1 TGCAGCGTTACCTCGACTAGCAGCCCTGAGCAGTTCTTC CSVTSTSSPEQFF
19 TRBJ2-2 NA NA TRBV25-1 TGTGCCAGCAGTGACTCCCGTGCAATCTGGACAGCGAACACCGGGGAGCTGTTTTTT CASSDSRAIWTANTGELFF
14 TRBJ2-3 NA TRBD1 TRBV2 TGTGCCAGCACCCGGGACAGGGGAATGGATACGCAGTATTTT CASTRDRGMDTQYF
17 TRBJ2-1 NA TRBD2 TRBV6-5 TGTGCCAGCAGTTATCCGACAACTAGCGGGGCCTACAATGAGCAGTTCTTC CASSYPTTSGAYNEQFF
16 TRBJ2-2 NA NA TRBV21-1 TGTGCCAGCAGCAAACGTAGCGGGACTAACACCGGGGAGCTGTTTTTT CASSKRSGTNTGELFF
18 TRBJ2-1 NA NA TRBV7-8 TGTGCCAGCAGCTTAGTCACCCCAGGACTCGAGTTCCACAATGAGCAGTTCTTC CASSLVTPGLEFHNEQFF
17 TRBJ2-7 NA TRBD1 TRBV18 TGTGCCAGCTCACAATCTCGAACGGACAGGGATTTCTACGAGCAGTACTTC CASSQSRTDRDFYEQYF
14 TRBJ2-2 few TRBD2 TRBV7-2 TGTGCCAGCAGCTTGGGGAGGGACACCGGGGAGCTGTTTTTT CASSLGRDTGELFF
11 TRBJ2-1 NA NA TRBV14 TGTGCCAGCAGCCAGCTCGGTGAGCAGTTCTTC CASSQLGEQFF
14 TRBJ1-5 few NA TRBV5-1 TGCGCCAGCAGCTTGGAGGGGGGCAATCAGCCCCAGCATTTT CASSLEGGNQPQHF
13 TRBJ2-7 once NA TRBV14 TGTGCCAGCAGCGGACTCTCGAATGGGGAGCAGTACTTC CASSGLSNGEQYF
15 TRBJ2-5 NA TRBD2 TRBV20-1 TGCAGTGCTAGGACTAGCGGGCTGGTCGTGGAGACCCAGTACTTC CSARTSGLVVETQYF
13 TRBJ2-7 few NA TRBV5-1 TGCGCCAGCAGCCTTGGACAGATCTACGAGCAGTACTTC CASSLGQIYEQYF
16 TRBJ1-1 NA TRBD1 TRBV6-1 TGTGCCAGCAGTCCTCGGCAGGGGGCCAGGGACACTGAAGCTTTCTTT CASSPRQGARDTEAFF
13 TRBJ1-5 NA NA TRBV13 TGTGCCAGCAGCTTAGGTTTTGAACAGCCCCAGCATTTT CASSLGFEQPQHF
15 TRBJ2-2 NA NA TRBV5-1 TGCGCCAGCAGCTTGACGGTCCGGAACACCGGGGAGCTGTTTTTT CASSLTVRNTGELFF
19 TRBJ2-1 NA TRBD2 TRBV15 TGTGCCACCAGCAGAGAATTAGCGGCACTAGCGGGGGGGATGGATGAGCAGTTCTTC CATSRELAALAGGMDEQFF
16 TRBJ2-7 NA TRBD2 TRBV7-2 TGTGCCAGCAGCTTAGGGGCGGGAGGTGTCCCCTACGAGCAGTACTTC CASSLGAGGVPYEQYF
14 TRBJ1-6 NA NA TRBV30 TGTGCCTGGAGTGCCGGGGGGGCGGGTTCACCCCTCCACTTT CAWSAGGAGSPLHF
11 TRBJ2-7 NA NA TRBV12-3/TRBV12-4 TGTGCCAGCAGTCACCACCACGAGCAGTACTTC CASSHHHEQYF
13 TRBJ2-1 NA NA TRBV14 TGTGCCAGCAGCCAACGGGACTACAATGAGCAGTTCTTC CASSQRDYNEQFF
16 TRBJ2-7 NA TRBD1 TRBV19 TGTGCCAGTAGTACCAGGACCGGGACAGGGGTTTACGAGCAGTACTTC CASSTRTGTGVYEQYF
13 TRBJ1-1 NA NA TRBV29-1 TGCAGCGTTGAAGGGCATAAGCGGTGGGAAGCTTTCTTT CSVEGHKRWEAFF
16 TRBJ1-2 NA NA TRBV5-6 TGTGCCAGCAGCTTGGCCCCTGGCGGGGTTTTCCTTGGCTACACCTTC CASSLAPGGVFLGYTF
13 TRBJ2-3 once NA TRBV9 TGTGCCAGCAGTATATGGGGCACAGATACGCAGTATTTT CASSIWGTDTQYF
14 TRBJ2-2 NA TRBD2 TRBV20-1 TGCAGTGCCCCGGGACTAGCGGGAGGCGGGGAGCTGTTTTTT CSAPGLAGGGELFF
16 TRBJ2-2 NA TRBD2 TRBV27 TGTGCCAGCACCTCACGGGGCGGGAGAAGGACCGGGGAGCTGTTTTTT CASTSRGGRRTGELFF
15 TRBJ1-2 NA NA TRBV19 TGTGCCAGTAGTACCCGAGGACAGATGAACTATGGCTACACCTTC CASSTRGQMNYGYTF
14 TRBJ2-4 NA NA TRBV20-1 TGCAGTGCTATGGCGCTGGTTTCCAAAAACATTCAGTACTTC CSAMALVSKNIQYF
14 TRBJ1-3 NA NA TRBV5-6 TGTGCCAGCAGCCAGGTCATTTCTGGAAACACCATATATTTT CASSQVISGNTIYF
14 TRBJ1-6 NA NA TRBV28 TGTGCCAGCTGGGGGGGAGCCTATAATTCACCCCTCCACTTT CASWGGAYNSPLHF
13 TRBJ2-7 once NA TRBV2 TGTGCCAGTCAGGGACGAGGAACCTACGAGCAGTACTTC CASQGRGTYEQYF
14 TRBJ2-3 NA TRBD1 TRBV6-5 TGTGCCAGCAGTCAGGACAGGGTTACGAATACGCAGTATTTT CASSQDRVTNTQYF
15 TRBJ2-1 NA NA TRBV2 TGTGCCAGCAGTAATGCCCAACTCTCCTACAATGAGCAGTTCTTC CASSNAQLSYNEQFF
13 TRBJ1-4 NA NA TRBV20-1 TGCAGTGCTAGCGGTTCTTTACAAGAAAAACTGTTTTTT CSASGSLQEKLFF
12 TRBJ2-7 NA TRBD2 TRBV29-1 TGCAGCACGACTAGCGGGATCTACGAGCAGTACTTC CSTTSGIYEQYF
16 TRBJ2-7 NA TRBD1 TRBV4-1 TGCGCCAGCAGCCAAGATCCGGCAGGGGGCTCCTACGAGCAGTACTTC CASSQDPAGGSYEQYF
14 TRBJ1-1 NA NA TRBV21-1 TGTGCCAGCAGCAGTGAATCAGGGAACACTGAAGCTTTCTTT CASSSESGNTEAFF
13 TRBJ1-1 few NA TRBV28 TGTGCCAGCAGCCGGACGGATTACACTGAAGCTTTCTTT CASSRTDYTEAFF
15 TRBJ2-1 NA TRBD2 TRBV11-2 TGTGCCAGCAGCCCCGGGTCCAGCGGGAGTTTTGAGCAGTTCTTC CASSPGSSGSFEQFF
18 TRBJ2-1 NA NA TRBV7-9 TGTGCCAGCAGCCCCGCCTGGGGACAACTAACCTCCTACAATGAGCAGTTCTTC CASSPAWGQLTSYNEQFF
15 TRBJ1-2 few NA TRBV4-3 TGCGCCAGCAGCCGCGGTCCCACCCCAGACTATGGCTACACCTTC CASSRGPTPDYGYTF
13 TRBJ2-3 NA NA TRBV6-4 TGTGCCAGCAGTGACCAGAGCACAGATACGCAGTATTTT CASSDQSTDTQYF
16 TRBJ2-2 NA TRBD1 TRBV12-3/TRBV12-4 TGTGCCAGCAGTTTTTCGGGACAGCTGAACACCGGGGAGCTGTTTTTT CASSFSGQLNTGELFF
12 TRBJ2-3 NA NA TRBV7-2 TGTGCCAGCAGCGATTCCTCGGATACGCAGTATTTT CASSDSSDTQYF
14 TRBJ2-7 NA NA TRBV5-1 TGCGCCAGTCAGAAGAGGGGCCCTGGGTCCGAGCAGTACTTC CASQKRGPGSEQYF
16 TRBJ2-2 NA TRBD2 TRBV10-3 TGTGCCATCAGTGGACTAGCGGGATACAACACCGGGGAGCTGTTTTTT CAISGLAGYNTGELFF
14 TRBJ2-1 once NA TRBV29-1 TGCAGCGTGATGGGGGGGCTAACCTACAATGAGCAGTTCTTC CSVMGGLTYNEQFF
15 TRBJ2-7 NA TRBD1 TRBV25-1 TGTGCCAGCAGTGACCCCCGGACAGGGACCCACGAGCAGTACTTC CASSDPRTGTHEQYF
17 TRBJ1-1 NA NA TRBV7-3 TGTGCCAGCAGCTCAATACCCCCCGGGGCTTCAAACACTGAAGCTTTCTTT CASSSIPPGASNTEAFF
14 TRBJ1-3 NA NA TRBV19 TGTGCCAGTATGGGAGGATCTGCTGGAAACACCATATATTTT CASMGGSAGNTIYF
16 TRBJ2-2 NA TRBD1 TRBV7-7 TGTGCTAGCAGCTTAGGGACAGGGATGAACACCGGGGAGCTGTTTTTT CASSLGTGMNTGELFF